The text below deals with one T cell receptor (beta chain). Its specificity is not known. The junction departs from the called germline gene at one end, perhaps through a read error. CDR3 and TCR beta VDJ profiling relied on genomic DNA as the template. TCRdb called the reads again in MiXCR, with one record for every CDR3 protein. The sample carries 300,000 or so distinct CDR3 sequences, roughly three fifths recorded once. CDR1 SGHVS and CDR2 FQNEAQ come from the germline V gene. This CDR3 region has 12 residues. The record originates from a study of CD8+CD57+ T cells in acquired aplastic anemia. Study in general: Average DNA yield from sorted CD4+ and CD8+ cells was around 3.2 ug. Study-wide findings and caveats: Controls and patients did not differ significantly in CD8+ Simpson's diversity. Comparison of patients with controls identified around 31 shared CD8+ CDR3 sequences.

The receptor was isolated from a human donor with severe aplastic anemia or a healthy control (not recorded which). The gene calls are TRBV7-8 and TRBJ2-5; D unclear. Sequencing was performed on sorted CD4+, CD8+, or CD8+CD57+ T cells (not recorded which) from PBMCs. The DNA for the CDR3 is TGCGCCAGCAGCCAATGGGAAGAGACCCAGTACTTC. Protein sequence: CASSQWEETQYF.